This T cell receptor (beta chain) was identified during a study of blood T cell repertoires in COVID-19. Study overall: The United States, Italy and Spain provided the acute and convalescent COVID-19 samples. The analysed material was cDNA or gDNA that came from T cells, B-cell-depleted T cells, or PBMCs.

In the study's own analysis: It was from reference gene primer amplification that nucleated cell counts were estimated. The data were produced by immunoSEQ multiplex PCR, yet TCRdb's version contains in-frame clones alone and is incomplete. V, J and clone size derive from that table, while D and trimming were established from the DNA sequence. The table has some 200,000 clones, around 81% seen once. The junction had 7 bases not matched to a gene; V was cut back by 0 bases and J by 4 bases. The length of the CDR3 is 16 residues. CDR1 LNHNV and CDR2 YYDKDF come from the germline V gene (reference sequence).

The sequencing sample was made of peripheral blood. This receptor was identified in a woman aged 25 to 39 who had recovered from COVID-19. This chain connects TRBV15 to TRBJ2-7, with 9 bases fitting TRBD2. CDR3 nucleotide sequence: TGTGCCACCAGCAGAGATGAAATTAGCGGGAGTTACGAGCAGTACTTC. Amino acids: CATSRDEISGSYEQYF. The variable domain in full, with the rest retrieved from reference TRBV15 and TRBJ2-7, is DAMVIQNPRYQVTQFGKPVTLSCSQTLNHNVMYWYQQKSSQAPKLLFHYYDKDFNNEADTPDNFQSRRPNTSFCFLDIRSPGLGDTAMYLCATSRDEISGSYEQYFGPGTRLTVT.